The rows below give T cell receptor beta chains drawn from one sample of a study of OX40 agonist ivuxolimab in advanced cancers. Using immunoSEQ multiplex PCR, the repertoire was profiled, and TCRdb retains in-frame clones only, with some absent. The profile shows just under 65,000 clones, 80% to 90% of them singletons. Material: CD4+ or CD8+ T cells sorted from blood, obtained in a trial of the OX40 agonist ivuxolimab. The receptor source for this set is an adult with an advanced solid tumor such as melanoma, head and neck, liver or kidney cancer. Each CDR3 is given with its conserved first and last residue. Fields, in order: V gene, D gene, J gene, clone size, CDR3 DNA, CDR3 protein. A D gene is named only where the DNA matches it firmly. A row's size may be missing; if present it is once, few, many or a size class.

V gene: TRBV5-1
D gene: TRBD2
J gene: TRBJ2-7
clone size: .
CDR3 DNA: TGCGCCAGCAGCATAACTAGCGGAAGCTCCTACGAGCAGTACTTC
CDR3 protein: CASSITSGSSYEQYF

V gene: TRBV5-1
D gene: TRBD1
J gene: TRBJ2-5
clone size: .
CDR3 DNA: TGCGCCAGCAGCACGACAGGGGGAGAGACCCAGTACTTC
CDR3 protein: CASSTTGGETQYF

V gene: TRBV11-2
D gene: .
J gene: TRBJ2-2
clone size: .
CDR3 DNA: TGTGCCAGCAGCGCACAGGGAGTCGACACCGGGGAGCTGTTTTTT
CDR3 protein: CASSAQGVDTGELFF

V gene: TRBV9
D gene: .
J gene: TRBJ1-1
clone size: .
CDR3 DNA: TGTGCCAGCAGCGTACAGGGGAACACTGAAGCTTTCTTT
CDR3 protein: CASSVQGNTEAFF

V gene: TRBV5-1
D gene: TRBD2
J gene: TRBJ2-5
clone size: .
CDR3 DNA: TGCGCCAGCAGCTATACTAGCGGGAAGGAGACCCAGTACTTC
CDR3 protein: CASSYTSGKETQYF

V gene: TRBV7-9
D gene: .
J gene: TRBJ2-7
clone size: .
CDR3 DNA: TGTGCCAGCAGCCCTCCTGGGAATTTTGGGGCCTCCGAGCAGTACTTC
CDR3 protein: CASSPPGNFGASEQYF

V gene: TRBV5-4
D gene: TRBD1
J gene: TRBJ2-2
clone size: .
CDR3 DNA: TGTGCCAGCAGCTGGGGACAGGAGAACACCGGGGAGCTGTTTTTT
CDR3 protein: CASSWGQENTGELFF

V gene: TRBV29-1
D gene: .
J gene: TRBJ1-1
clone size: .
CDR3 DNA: TGCAGCGTGCTCGGGACGGACAACACTGAAGCTTTCTTT
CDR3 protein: CSVLGTDNTEAFF

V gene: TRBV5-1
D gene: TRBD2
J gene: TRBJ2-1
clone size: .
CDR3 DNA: TGCGCCAGCAGCTCTGGACTAGCGGGAGAGGAGCAGTTCTTC
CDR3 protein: CASSSGLAGEEQFF

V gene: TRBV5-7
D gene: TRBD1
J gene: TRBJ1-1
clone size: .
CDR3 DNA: TGTGCCAGCAGCAACCCCCGGGGTCGGGACAGGGTTAACACTGAAGCTTTCTTT
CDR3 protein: CASSNPRGRDRVNTEAFF

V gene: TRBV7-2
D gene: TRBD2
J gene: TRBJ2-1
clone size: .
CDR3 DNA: TGTGCCAGCCGAGGGCCTAGCGGGCACAATGAGCAGTTCTTC
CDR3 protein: CASRGPSGHNEQFF

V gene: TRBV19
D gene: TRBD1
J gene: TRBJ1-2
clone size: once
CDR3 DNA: TGTGCCAGTAGTAAGGGACAGGGACACTATGGCTACACCTTC
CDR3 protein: CASSKGQGHYGYTF

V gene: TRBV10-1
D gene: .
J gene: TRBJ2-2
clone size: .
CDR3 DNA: TGCGCCAGCAGTGCTCTTCGCGGGACCGGGGAGCTGTTTTTT
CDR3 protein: CASSALRGTGELFF

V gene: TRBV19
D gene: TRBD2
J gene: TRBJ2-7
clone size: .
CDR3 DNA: TGTGCCAGTAGTAACCCAGGGAGGGGCTACGAGCAGTACTTC
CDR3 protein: CASSNPGRGYEQYF

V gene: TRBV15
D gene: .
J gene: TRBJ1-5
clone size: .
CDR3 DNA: TGTGCCACCAGCAGAGATGGGATTTTAAATCAGCCCCAGCATTTT
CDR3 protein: CATSRDGILNQPQHF

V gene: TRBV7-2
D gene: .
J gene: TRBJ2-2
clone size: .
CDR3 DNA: TGTGCCAGCAGCTTCAGGGCGAACACCGGGGAGCTGTTTTTT
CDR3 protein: CASSFRANTGELFF

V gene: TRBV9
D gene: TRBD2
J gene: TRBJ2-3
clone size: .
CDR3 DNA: TGTGCCAGCAGTCGCTCCGGGACTACCAGCACAGATACGCAGTATTTT
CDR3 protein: CASSRSGTTSTDTQYF

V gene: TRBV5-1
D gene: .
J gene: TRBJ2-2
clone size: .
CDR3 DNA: TGCGCCAGCAGCCTGGACTACCCGAACACCGGGGAGCTGTTTTTT
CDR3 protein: CASSLDYPNTGELFF

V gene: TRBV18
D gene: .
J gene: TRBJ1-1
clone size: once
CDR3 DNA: TGTGCCAGCTCAGGGGGAGAGAACACTGAAGCTTTCTTT
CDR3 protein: CASSGGENTEAFF

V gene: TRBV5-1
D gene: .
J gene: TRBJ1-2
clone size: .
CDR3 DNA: TGCGCCAGCAGCTTGGCGGCAGGCGCTAACTATGGCTACACCTTC
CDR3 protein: CASSLAAGANYGYTF

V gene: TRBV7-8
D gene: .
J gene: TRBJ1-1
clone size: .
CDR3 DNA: TGTGCCAGCAGCCCCGGAGGAAACACTGAAGCTTTCTTT
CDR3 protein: CASSPGGNTEAFF

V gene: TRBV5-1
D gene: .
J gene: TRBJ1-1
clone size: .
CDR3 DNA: TGCGCCAGCAGCTTACAAACAGGGACCAGCACTGAAGCTTTCTTT
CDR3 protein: CASSLQTGTSTEAFF

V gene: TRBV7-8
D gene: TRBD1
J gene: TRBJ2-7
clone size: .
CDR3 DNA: TGTGCCAGCAGCTTGAGGGACAGGGCAATCTACGAGCAGTACTTC
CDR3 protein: CASSLRDRAIYEQYF

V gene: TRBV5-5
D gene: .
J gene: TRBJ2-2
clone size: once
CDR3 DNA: TGTGCCAGCCTGAAGGGGACCGGGGAGCTGTTTTTT
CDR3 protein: CASLKGTGELFF

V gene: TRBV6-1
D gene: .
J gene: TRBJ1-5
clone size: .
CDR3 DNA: TGTGCCAGCAGTGCACAGTCTTATAGCAATCAGCCCCAGCATTTT
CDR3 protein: CASSAQSYSNQPQHF

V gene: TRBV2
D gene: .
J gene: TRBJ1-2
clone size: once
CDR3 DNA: TGTGCCAGCAACGAGGATTCAGATGGCTACACCTTC
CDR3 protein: CASNEDSDGYTF

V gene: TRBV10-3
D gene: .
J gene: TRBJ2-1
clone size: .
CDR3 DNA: TGTGCCATCGGTGAGCGGGCTTACAATGAGCAGTTCTTC
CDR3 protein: CAIGERAYNEQFF

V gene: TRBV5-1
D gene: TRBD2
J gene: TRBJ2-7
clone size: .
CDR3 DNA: TGCGCCAGCAGCTTGGCCGTGGGCGGGAGGTCCCCCGAGCAGTACTTC
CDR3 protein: CASSLAVGGRSPEQYF

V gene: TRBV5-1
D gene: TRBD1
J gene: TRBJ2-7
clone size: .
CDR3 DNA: TGCGCCAGCAGCGGGGGACAGGGAGGCTACGAGCAGTACTTC
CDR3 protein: CASSGGQGGYEQYF

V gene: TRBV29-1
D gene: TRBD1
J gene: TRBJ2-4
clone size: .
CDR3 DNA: TGCAGCGGCCTGGACAGGAGCAAAAACATTCAGTACTTC
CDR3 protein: CSGLDRSKNIQYF

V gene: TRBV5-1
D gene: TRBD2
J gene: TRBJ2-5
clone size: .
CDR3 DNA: TGCGCCAGCAGCCTTTCAGTAGCGGGAGTGGGAAGAGCGGAGACCCAGTACTTC
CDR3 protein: CASSLSVAGVGRAETQYF

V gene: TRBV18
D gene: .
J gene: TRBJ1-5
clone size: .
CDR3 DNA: TGTGCCAGCTCGTCTGACCGAAATCAGCCCCAGCATTTT
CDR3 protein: CASSSDRNQPQHF

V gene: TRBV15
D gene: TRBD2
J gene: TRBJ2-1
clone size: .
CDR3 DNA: TGTGCCACCAGCAGAGATGTCGGAGCGGGATACAATGAGCAGTTCTTC
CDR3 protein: CATSRDVGAGYNEQFF

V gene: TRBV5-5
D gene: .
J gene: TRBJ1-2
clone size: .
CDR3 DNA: TGTGCCAGCAGCTTACCGGCGGGGGGTTACTATGGCTACACCTTC
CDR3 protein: CASSLPAGGYYGYTF

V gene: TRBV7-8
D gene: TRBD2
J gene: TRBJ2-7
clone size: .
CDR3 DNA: TGTGCCAGCAGCTCTTTAGCGGGGGAGCAGTACTTC
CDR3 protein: CASSSLAGEQYF

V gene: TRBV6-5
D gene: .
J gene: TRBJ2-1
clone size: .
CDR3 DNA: TGTGCCAGCAAGAAAAGGGATGAGCAGTTCTTC
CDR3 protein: CASKKRDEQFF

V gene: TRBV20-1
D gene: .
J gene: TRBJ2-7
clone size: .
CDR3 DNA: TGCAGTGCAAAAAACCGTTACGAGCAGTACTTC
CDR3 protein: CSAKNRYEQYF

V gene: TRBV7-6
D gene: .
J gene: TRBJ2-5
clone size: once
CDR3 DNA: TGTGCCAGCAGCTTAGCAACCGGGAGAAAAGAGACCCAGTACTTC
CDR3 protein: CASSLATGRKETQYF

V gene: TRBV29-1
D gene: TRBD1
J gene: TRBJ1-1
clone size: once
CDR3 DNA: TGCAGCGCCCAGGGGACAGTTATGAACACTGAAGCTTTCTTT
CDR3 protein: CSAQGTVMNTEAFF

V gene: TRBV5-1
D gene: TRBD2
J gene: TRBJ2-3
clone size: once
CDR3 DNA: TGCGCCAGCAGCTTGGGGCTAGCGGGCACAGATACGCAGTATTTT
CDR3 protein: CASSLGLAGTDTQYF

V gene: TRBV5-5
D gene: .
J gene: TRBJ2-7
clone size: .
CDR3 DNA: TGTGCCAGCGCACCCCTCGCCTCCTACGAGCAGTACTTC
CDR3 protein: CASAPLASYEQYF

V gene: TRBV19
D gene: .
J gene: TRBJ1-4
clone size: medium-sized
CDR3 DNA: TGTGCCAGTAGTACTATACAGGGTTTCGGAGAAAAACTGTTTTTT
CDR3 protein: CASSTIQGFGEKLFF

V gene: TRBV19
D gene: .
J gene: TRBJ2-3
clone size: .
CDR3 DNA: TGTGCCAGTAGTAGCCCGACGTCAGGCCCCCGGGGTACGCAGTATTTT
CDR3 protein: CASSSPTSGPRGTQYF

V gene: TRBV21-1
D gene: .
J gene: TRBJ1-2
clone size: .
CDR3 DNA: TGTGCCAGCAGCAAAACTGGGCCAGCGGTCGGGGGCTACACCTTC
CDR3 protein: CASSKTGPAVGGYTF

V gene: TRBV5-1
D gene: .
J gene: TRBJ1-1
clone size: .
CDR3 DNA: TGCGCCAGCAGCTTCGATCTTAGGGCTGAAGCTTTCTTT
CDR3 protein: CASSFDLRAEAFF

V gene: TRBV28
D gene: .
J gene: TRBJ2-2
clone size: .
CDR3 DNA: TGTGCCAGCAGTGGGTGGGGGGCAGAGAACACCGGGGAGCTGTTTTTT
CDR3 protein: CASSGWGAENTGELFF

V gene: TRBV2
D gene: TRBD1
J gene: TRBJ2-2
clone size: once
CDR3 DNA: TGTGCCAGCAGCGAGGACAGGGCGAACACCGGGGAGCTGTTTTTT
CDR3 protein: CASSEDRANTGELFF

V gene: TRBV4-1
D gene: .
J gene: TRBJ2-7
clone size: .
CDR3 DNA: TGCGCCAGCAGCCAAGATTGGACGGCACAATCCTACGAGCAGTACTTC
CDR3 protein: CASSQDWTAQSYEQYF

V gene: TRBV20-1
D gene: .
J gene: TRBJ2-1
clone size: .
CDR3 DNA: TGCAGTGCTAGAGATAAGCACCCGTTCTTC
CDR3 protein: CSARDKHPFF

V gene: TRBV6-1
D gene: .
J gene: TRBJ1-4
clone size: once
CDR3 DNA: TGTGCCAGCAGTGATCCGGGGGTTATGAATGAAAAACTGTTTTTT
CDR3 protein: CASSDPGVMNEKLFF

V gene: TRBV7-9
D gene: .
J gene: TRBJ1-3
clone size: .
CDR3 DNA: TGTGCCAGCAGTCAGGGGTTGAGTGGAAACACCATATATTTT
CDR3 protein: CASSQGLSGNTIYF

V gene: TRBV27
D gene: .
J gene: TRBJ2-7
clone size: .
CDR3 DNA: TGTGCCAGCAGATACACAAGCTCCTACGAGCAGTACTTC
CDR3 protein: CASRYTSSYEQYF

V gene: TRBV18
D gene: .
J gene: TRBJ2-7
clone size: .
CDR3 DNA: TGTGCCAGCTCACCCGGGACCGCCTCCTACGAGCAGTACTTC
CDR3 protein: CASSPGTASYEQYF